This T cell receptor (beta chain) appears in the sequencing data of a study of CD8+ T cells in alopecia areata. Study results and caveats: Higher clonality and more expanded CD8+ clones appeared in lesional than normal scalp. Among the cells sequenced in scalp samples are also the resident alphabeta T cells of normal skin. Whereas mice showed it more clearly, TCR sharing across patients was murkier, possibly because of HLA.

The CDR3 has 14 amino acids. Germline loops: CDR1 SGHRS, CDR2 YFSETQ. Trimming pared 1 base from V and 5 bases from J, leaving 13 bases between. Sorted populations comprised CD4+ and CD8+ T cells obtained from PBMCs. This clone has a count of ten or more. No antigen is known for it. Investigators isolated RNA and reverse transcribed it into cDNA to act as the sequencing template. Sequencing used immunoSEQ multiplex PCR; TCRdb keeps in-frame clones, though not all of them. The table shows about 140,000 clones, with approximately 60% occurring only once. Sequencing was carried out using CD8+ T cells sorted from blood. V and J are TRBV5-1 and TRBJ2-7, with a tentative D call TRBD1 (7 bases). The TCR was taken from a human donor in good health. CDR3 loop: CASSLPRGVDEQYF. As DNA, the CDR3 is TGCGCCAGCAGCTTGCCCAGGGGGGTCGACGAGCAGTACTTC.